Reported below is one TCR beta chain. Its recognized antigen is unknown. Within one base of it there is no much larger clone, and no base qualities were kept. The data were obtained in a study of HIV-infected patients and healthy controls (dated by TCRdb to 2013 to 2016). Libraries were prepared through 5' RACE. For sequencing, an Illumina MiSeq was employed. TCRdb reworked the public reads: Q25 trimming with fastp, MiXCR clone assembly, productive beta chains retained. All rows with the same CDR3 protein become a single entry with the most common DNA and genes. The sample table lists about 67,000 distinct CDR3 sequences, about a sixth of them with a count of one. The top ten constitute about 6% of the sample. This clonotype originated in a human donor in good health. The specimen was CD4+ T cells from blood.

The CDR3 here reads CASSLVGGDTDTQYF. DNA sequence: TGTGCCAGCAGCTTAGTTGGCGGAGACACAGATACGCAGTATTTT. This sequence uses TRBV7-2 and TRBJ2-3, with no confident D gene call. V is pared back by 1 base and J by 2 bases, with 10 bases lying between the germline termini. CDR1 SGHTA and CDR2 FQGNSA are derived from the germline V gene. From cysteine to phenylalanine, the CDR3 is 15 amino acids long. Only CDR3 DNA is held: 45 bases, read in frame from base 1. Where the CDR3 stops, the reference TRBV7-2 and TRBJ2-3 genes take over; the full variable domain is GAGVSQSPSNKVTEKGKDVELRCDPISGHTALYWYRQSLGQGLEFLIYFQGNSAPDKSGLPSDRFSAERTGGSVSTLTIQRTQQEDSAVYLCASSLVGGDTDTQYFGPGTRLTVL.